The 21 T cell receptor beta chains listed next were all sequenced from one sample in a study of T cell responses to AZD1222 COVID-19 vaccine. Clones were read by immunoSEQ multiplex PCR, and TCRdb kept only the in-frame ones, dropping some. The repertoire holds about 190,000 clones, with approximately 94% as singletons. The sequencing used peripheral blood, collected 28 days after the second dose of the MenACWY control vaccine. These receptors came from an adult who received the MenACWY meningococcal vaccine as a control.

The V call is TRBV10-3, the J call TRBJ2-1; 9 bases fit TRBD2. Looked up from germline, CDR1 is ENHRY and CDR2 is SYGVKD. J lost 0 bases, V lost 6 bases, and 3 bases had no gene match. The CDR3 length is 15 residues. DNA of the CDR3: TGTGCCATCAGCTCACTAGCGGGCTCCTACAATGAGCAGTTCTTC. Translated: CAISSLAGSYNEQFF.

The rearrangement uses TRBV10-3 and TRBJ1-3; 9 bases are a match to TRBD1. Germline V gene sequence: CDR1 ENHRY, CDR2 SYGVKD. The CDR3 runs to 16 residues. Trimming removed 4 bases from V and 2 bases from J; junction bases left unmatched: 6. The CDR3 region has the DNA TGTGCCATCAGTGCGACGGGACAGGGAACTGGAAACACCATATATTTT. Protein: CAISATGQGTGNTIYF.

The chain carries TRBV30 and TRBJ2-7; D is tentatively TRBD1 or TRBD2 (5 bases each). CDR3 length: 14 amino acids. With 2 bases removed from V and 4 bases from J, the gap between germline ends came to 15 bases. CDR1 and CDR2 (germline): GTSNPN, SVGIG (reference sequence). CDR3 DNA: TGTGCCTGGAGTCCACCCGGGGCCTCATACGAGCAGTACTTC. This gives the protein CAWSPPGASYEQYF.

V usage is TRBV18 and J usage is TRBJ1-1; 7 positions match TRBD1. In germline, CDR1 is KGHSH, CDR2 LQKENI. This CDR3 has 15 amino acids. V lost 8 bases and J lost 0; bases outside the gene matches: 9. Here the CDR3 reads CASRGGTAVNTEAFF. The CDR3 DNA is TGTGCCAGCCGCGGGGGGACAGCGGTGAACACTGAAGCTTTCTTT.

This clone was detected once. The chain carries TRBV27 and TRBJ2-5; TRBD2 might be the D (6 bases). The V end lost 3 bases, the J end lost 4 bases, and 9 bases lay between the germline ends. The CDR3 runs 13 residues. In germline, CDR1 is MNHEY, CDR2 SMNVEV (reference sequence). CDR3 coding DNA: TGTGCCAGCAGTTTTGGGAGGTCAGAGACCCAGTACTTC. This translates into CASSFGRSETQYF.

The chain carries TRBV19 and TRBJ1-1; D is perhaps TRBD1 (5 bases). Per the germline V gene, CDR1 is LNHDA and CDR2 is SQIVND (reference sequence). The CDR3 length is 14 residues. V was pared by 1 base and J by 3 bases, with 9 bases between. The CDR3 DNA sequence: TGTGCCAGTAGTATAGCCGGCAGGGACACTGAAGCTTTCTTT. Encoded protein: CASSIAGRDTEAFF.

The chain carries TRBV7-2 and TRBJ2-7; 10 nucleotides align to TRBD2. Looked up from germline, CDR1 is SGHTA and CDR2 is FQGNSA. V dropped 0 bases and J dropped 6; count of bases not matched to a gene: 8. The CDR3 has 16 residues. The CDR3 DNA is TGTGCCAGCAGCTTAGCGCAGACTAGCGGGCCGGGCGAGCAGTACTTC. This encodes CASSLAQTSGPGEQYF. Looking up the rest from reference TRBV7-2 and TRBJ2-7 gives the full variable domain: GAGVSQSPSNKVTEKGKDVELRCDPISGHTALYWYRQSLGQGLEFLIYFQGNSAPDKSGLPSDRFSAERTGGSVSTLTIQRTQQEDSAVYLCASSLAQTSGPGEQYFGPGTRLTVT.

The chain is built from TRBV4-3 and TRBJ1-2, with 8 bases fitting TRBD1. Germline trimming cut 0 bases from V and 4 bases from J; bases unmatched to any gene: 7. This CDR3 spans 16 amino acids. Germline loops: CDR1 LGHNA, CDR2 YSLEER. The CDR3 DNA sequence: TGCGCCAGCAGCCAAGATAAGGGACAGGAGCTCTATGGCTACACCTTC. Translated: CASSQDKGQELYGYTF.

The rearrangement uses TRBV5-4 and TRBJ2-6; possibly TRBD1 or TRBD2 for D (5 bases each). The CDR3 consists of 17 residues. The V end lost 4 bases, the J end lost 0 bases, and 14 bases lay between the germline ends. Germline CDR1 is SGHNT and CDR2 is YYREEE (reference sequence). The CDR3 is CASSHRSGNSGANVLTF. CDR3 nucleotides: TGTGCCAGCAGCCACAGGTCGGGGAACTCTGGGGCCAACGTCCTGACTTTC.

The chain combines TRBV9 with TRBJ2-3, with 7 bases lining up with TRBD1. This CDR3 region has 15 residues. The V segment lost 3 bases and the J segment 8 bases; nucleotides outside the gene matches: 12. Germline assignment: CDR1 SGDLS and CDR2 YYNGEE. The CDR3 sequence is CASSEGAATAGTQYF. The CDR3 bases are TGTGCCAGCAGCGAGGGGGCGGCGACCGCAGGTACGCAGTATTTT.

V usage is TRBV19 and J usage is TRBJ1-1; 7 positions match TRBD1. This CDR3 comprises 13 residues. J was trimmed by 1 base and V by 11 bases; bases with no gene match: 7. Germline V gives CDR1 LNHDA, CDR2 SQIVND (reference sequence). CDR3 in DNA: TGTGCCTCCCGGACAGGTGAGAACACTGAAGCTTTCTTT. Its protein is CASRTGENTEAFF.

This sequence joins TRBV27 and TRBJ1-5, with TRBD1 matching over 8 bases. The CDR3 has 15 amino acids. The trim removed 0 bases at V and 5 bases at J, leaving 3 bases unmatched. The germline gives CDR1 MNHEY, CDR2 SMNVEV (reference sequence). DNA for the CDR3: TGTGCCAGCAGTTTATCGGGGACAGGTGATCAGCCCCAGCATTTT. Amino acids: CASSLSGTGDQPQHF.

The chain employs TRBV25-1 and TRBJ1-1, with a tentative D call TRBD1 (5 bases). CDR3 length: 15 residues. Germline CDR1 is MGHDK and CDR2 is SYGVNS. The ends were cut back, 6 bases at V and 1 base at J, with 15 bases in the middle. CDR3 sequence: CASRGVGLWNTEAFF. CDR3 sequence (DNA): TGTGCCAGCAGAGGGGTAGGGCTCTGGAACACTGAAGCTTTCTTT.

The V call is TRBV9, the J call TRBJ2-1; D may match TRBD1 or TRBD2 (5 bases each). Germline lookup yields CDR1 SGDLS and CDR2 YYNGEE. The CDR3 has 14 residues. V shed 4 bases and J shed 2 bases, with 10 bases lying between them. In nucleotides, the CDR3 is TGTGCCAGCAGCTCCCGGGGCCCCTACAATGAGCAGTTCTTC. It yields the protein CASSSRGPYNEQFF.

V is TRBV23-1 and J is TRBJ2-1; 12 nucleotides align to TRBD2. TRBV23-1 is marked as an open reading frame, function uncertain. The V gene end was trimmed by 3 bases and the J gene end by 10 bases; junction bases not matched to a gene: 10. The CDR3 covers 16 residues. The CDR3 sequence is CASSHLLAGGLHEQFF. The CDR3 DNA reads TGCGCCAGCAGTCATTTACTAGCGGGGGGACTTCACGAGCAGTTCTTC.

The V and J genes are TRBV4-3 and TRBJ2-7; 11 bases are a match to TRBD2. Germline values: CDR1 LGHNA, CDR2 YSLEER. This CDR3 comprises 17 residues. J lost 5 bases, V lost 1 base, and 10 bases had no gene match. CDR3 loop: CASSQASPKLAGDEQYF. The CDR3 coding sequence is TGCGCCAGCAGCCAAGCGAGCCCTAAACTAGCGGGAGACGAGCAGTACTTC.

J is TRBJ1-6 and V is TRBV4-1; D is possibly TRBD1 (6 bases). The CDR3 runs to 15 residues. Trimming pared 1 base from V and 7 bases from J, leaving 11 bases between. Germline V lookup: CDR1 MGHRA, CDR2 YSYEKL. CDR3 nucleotides: TGCGCCAGCAGCCAAGTAACAGGGATGAATTCACCCCTCCACTTT. Protein product: CASSQVTGMNSPLHF.

The chain combines TRBV24-1 with TRBJ2-2, with 13 bases identical to TRBD2. With 4 bases clipped from V and 6 bases from J, the junction kept 10 bases outside the gene matches. CDR3 length equals 18 residues. Germline V gene lookup returns CDR1 KGHDR and CDR2 SFDVKD. DNA of the CDR3: TGTGCCACCAGTGACCTTGGGACTAGCGGGATAAACCCCGGGGAGCTGTTTTTT. Translated: CATSDLGTSGINPGELFF.

CDR3 coding DNA: TGTGCCAGCAGCTCACGGGGACTAGCGAATGAGCAGTTCTTC. Protein product: CASSSRGLANEQFF. This sequence joins TRBV7-6 and TRBJ2-1, with TRBD2 matching over 10 bases. The CDR3 is 14 residues long. The V gene's germline CDR1 is SGHVS and CDR2 FNYEAQ. V shed 4 bases and J 7 bases; nucleotides not matched to a gene: 4.

Points on this clone: Distinct nucleotide sequences in the sample also encode this CDR3. The chain employs TRBV9 and TRBJ2-7, with 11 bases matching TRBD2. V lost 3 bases, J lost 4 bases, and 3 bases stayed unmatched. Germline V lookup: CDR1 SGDLS, CDR2 YYNGEE. This CDR3 contains 14 residues. The CDR3 here is CASSAGTSGYEQYF. DNA of the CDR3: TGTGCCAGCAGCGCCGGGACTAGCGGTTACGAGCAGTACTTC.

The V gene is TRBV19, the J gene TRBJ2-5; D gene ambiguous. V lost 1 base and J lost 1, with 7 bases in between. This CDR3 spans 14 amino acids. CDR1 and CDR2 (germline): LNHDA, SQIVND (reference sequence). CDR3 amino acids: CASSIAPVQETQYF. In DNA form, the CDR3 reads TGTGCCAGTAGTATAGCCCCGGTCCAAGAGACCCAGTACTTC.